The next 2 T cell receptor beta chains were all read from a single sample in a study of T cells in Graves' hyperthyroidism and ophthalmopathy. Amplification of TCR beta CDR3 regions used RNA as the template. Primed by the HTBI set, a first-round RT-PCR was run on the TCR CDR3. TCRdb passed the multiplex PCR reads through MiXCR, listing each CDR3 protein once. The table lists fewer than 700,000 distinct CDR3 sequences, around 16% of them singletons. The source material was blood. These receptors were taken from a woman aged 30 to 39 with Graves' hyperthyroidism.

This clonotype occurred a few times. The chain employs TRBV30 and TRBJ2-3; D ambiguous. The germline V gene encodes CDR1 GTSNPN and CDR2 SVGIG (reference sequence). The CDR3 extends over 12 amino acids. With 2 bases removed from V and 5 bases from J, the gap between germline ends came to 8 bases. This CDR3 is CAWSPYQDTQYF. The CDR3 DNA sequence: TGTGCCTGGAGTCCCTACCAAGATACGCAGTATTTT.

This clonotype was recorded many times. This chain joins TRBV28 and TRBJ2-1; D gene uncertain. V was shortened by 7 bases and J by 5 bases, with 9 bases between the two germline ends. Germline-derived CDR1 and CDR2 are MDHEN and SYDVKM. The CDR3 is 12 residues long. The DNA of the CDR3 is TGTGCCAGCACAACCTCGGACAATGAGCAGTTCTTC. Its translation is CASTTSDNEQFF.